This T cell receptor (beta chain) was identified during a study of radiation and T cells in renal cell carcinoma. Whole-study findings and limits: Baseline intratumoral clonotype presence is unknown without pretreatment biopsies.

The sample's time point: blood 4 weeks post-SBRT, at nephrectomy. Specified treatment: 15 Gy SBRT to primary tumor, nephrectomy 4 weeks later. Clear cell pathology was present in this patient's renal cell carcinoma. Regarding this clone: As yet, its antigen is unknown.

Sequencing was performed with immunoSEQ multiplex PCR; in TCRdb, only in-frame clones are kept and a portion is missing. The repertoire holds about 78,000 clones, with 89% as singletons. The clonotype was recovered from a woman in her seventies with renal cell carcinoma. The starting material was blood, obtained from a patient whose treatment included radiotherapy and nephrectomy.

CDR3 loop: CASTRTGGSDTQYF. In DNA form, the CDR3 reads TGTGCCAGCACGCGGACAGGGGGATCAGATACGCAGTATTTT. This sequence joins TRBV6-1 and TRBJ2-3; 10 bases match TRBD1. Germline CDR1 and CDR2: MNHNS and SASEGT. V dropped 7 bases and J dropped 4; count of bases not matched to a gene: 5. This CDR3 is 14 amino acids long.